Below, 29 T cell receptor beta chains from the same sample are listed, as sequenced in a study of cytomegalovirus exposure and HLA in healthy donors. Primers: 60 Vbeta forward and 13 Jbeta reverse. The repertoire was sequenced with immunoSEQ multiplex PCR; TCRdb's copy has only in-frame clones and lacks some. The repertoire holds approximately 190,000 clones, with approximately 82% as singletons. The sequencing input was PBMCs. These receptors were obtained from a woman in her late teens or twenties in good health and CMV-seropositive.

The chain is built from TRBV5-8 and TRBJ2-1; 7 nucleotides agree with TRBD1. Trimming took 3 bases from V and 4 from J; bases not matched to a gene: 10. CDR1 SGHTS and CDR2 YDEGEE come from the germline V gene. The CDR3 contains 16 residues. In DNA form, the CDR3 reads TGTGCCAGCAGCTCTGGTCACAGGGGTCAGTACAATGAGCAGTTCTTC. This sequence encodes CASSSGHRGQYNEQFF.

This clone was recorded only once. The chain couples TRBV2 to TRBJ2-2; 10 bases fit TRBD2. CDR1 and CDR2 (germline): SNHLY, FYNNEI. The CDR3 runs 14 residues. V lost 8 bases to trimming and J lost 6 bases; unmatched junction nucleotides: 6. CDR3 sequence reads: CASRTGTSAGELFF. The CDR3 DNA is TGTGCCAGCCGGACCGGGACTAGCGCCGGGGAGCTGTTTTTT.

This clone was observed a few times. The DNA for the CDR3 is TGTGCCAGCTCACCGGCCTCAGGGATCGTCAAAAACATTCAGTACTTC. Translated, it gives CASSPASGIVKNIQYF. The chain has TRBV18 and TRBJ2-4, with D possibly TRBD1 on 5 matching bases. Trimming stripped 3 bases from V and 3 bases from J, with 15 bases between. Germline V gives CDR1 KGHSH, CDR2 LQKENI. The CDR3 consists of 16 residues.

This clone was seen a few times. The chain links TRBV6-5 to TRBJ1-6; unclear D gene. The V end was cut by 0 bases, the J end by 7 bases, with 13 bases between. The CDR3 has 16 amino acids. CDR1 MNHEY and CDR2 SVGAGI come from the germline V gene. The CDR3 spells CASSYSTLRGNSPLHF. Here the CDR3 DNA reads TGTGCCAGCAGTTACTCGACACTAAGAGGGAATTCACCCCTCCACTTT.

This clone has a handful of counts. The J gene is TRBJ2-7, the V gene TRBV7-3, with D uncertain. Per the germline V gene, CDR1 is SGHTA and CDR2 is FQGTGA. Trimming pared 2 bases from V and 3 bases from J, leaving 20 bases between. There are 17 residues in the CDR3. The CDR3 loop is CASSLVYAETENYEQYF. For the CDR3, the DNA is TGTGCCAGCAGCTTAGTTTACGCGGAGACGGAAAACTACGAGCAGTACTTC.

The chain carries TRBV10-1 and TRBJ1-2; TRBD1 is a possible D gene (6 bases). Germline V gene data show CDR1 as WNHNN and CDR2 as SYGVQD (reference sequence). The CDR3 totals 14 residues. V dropped 8 bases and J dropped 7 bases, with 20 bases sitting between them. The CDR3 DNA reads as TGCGCCAGCGCCCCCCCCAGGGGTAGTGTTGGCTACACCTTC. Translation: CASAPPRGSVGYTF.

This sequence joins TRBV5-5 and TRBJ2-1, with D possibly being TRBD1 (6 bases). Trimming took 4 bases from V and 8 from J, leaving 22 bases between them. The CDR3 runs to 16 residues. Per the germline V gene, CDR1 is SGHKS and CDR2 is YYEKEE (reference sequence). The CDR3 spells CASSGSGTWVLDEQFF. The DNA for the CDR3 is TGTGCCAGCAGCGGGTCCGGGACATGGGTCTTGGATGAGCAGTTCTTC. Looking up the rest from reference TRBV5-5 and TRBJ2-1 gives the full variable domain: DAGVTQSPTHLIKTRGQQVTLRCSPISGHKSVSWYQQVLGQGPQFIFQYYEKEERGRGNFPDRFSARQFPNYSSELNVNALLLGDSALYLCASSGSGTWVLDEQFFGPGTRLTVL.

The genes are TRBV9 and TRBJ1-4; TRBD1 might be the D (6 bases). The CDR3 totals 15 residues. Deletions cut 1 base from V and 11 bases from J, with 18 bases between. CDR1 SGDLS and CDR2 YYNGEE come from the germline V gene. In DNA, the CDR3 is TGTGCCAGCAGCGTATCCGGGACAAGGGACGATAAACTGTTTTTT. This sequence encodes CASSVSGTRDDKLFF.

The V and J genes are TRBV30 and TRBJ1-1; 7 nucleotides align to TRBD1. V trimming: 1 base; J trimming: 3 bases; junction bases outside the gene matches: 5. The CDR3 totals 14 residues. Per germline, CDR1 GTSNPN and CDR2 SVGIG (reference sequence). As DNA, the CDR3 is TGTGCCTGGAGTGAGGGGGCGATTTACACTGAAGCTTTCTTT. It encodes CAWSEGAIYTEAFF.

The gene calls are TRBV23-1 and TRBJ1-1, with 7 bases that match TRBD1. TRBV23-1 is designated an ORF whose function remains uncertain. The ends lost 0 bases at V and 5 bases at J; junction bases unmatched: 3. The CDR3 runs to 14 residues. As DNA, the CDR3 is TGCGCCAGCAGTCAATCGACGACAGGGACTGAAGCTTTCTTT. Translating it yields CASSQSTTGTEAFF.

J is TRBJ1-2 and V is TRBV10-2; 8 positions agree with TRBD1. Looked up from germline, CDR1 is WSHSY and CDR2 is SAAADI. The CDR3 is 14 residues long. Trimming took 7 bases from V and 5 from J; bases not matched to a gene: 9. CDR3 sequence (DNA): TGCGCCAGCACCTCGGACAGGGAAGGGTATGGCTACACCTTC. This encodes CASTSDREGYGYTF.

The J gene is TRBJ2-2, the V gene TRBV29-1; D may be TRBD1 (5 bases). CDR3 size: 13 residues. V lost 7 bases to trimming and J lost 0 bases, with 9 bases between them. The germline V gene encodes CDR1 SQVTM and CDR2 ANQGSEA. The CDR3 reads CSADRTNTGELFF. CDR3 bases: TGCAGCGCCGACAGAACGAACACCGGGGAGCTGTTTTTT.

The CDR3 sequence: CASNRDIYEQYF. The DNA for the CDR3 is TGTGCCAGCAACCGGGACATCTACGAGCAGTACTTC. The chain recombines TRBV28 with TRBJ2-7, with a weak D call TRBD1 (6 bases). Between the trimmed V and J ends, which lost 7 bases and 3 bases, there was a span of 10 bases. The germline CDR1 and CDR2 sequences are MDHEN and SYDVKM. The CDR3 sequence is 12 residues long.

The V and J genes are TRBV28 and TRBJ2-5, with 8 bases fitting TRBD1. After removal of 5 bases from V and 5 bases from J, the junction contained 7 bases not matched to a gene. CDR1 is MDHEN and CDR2 is SYDVKM in the germline V gene. This CDR3 is 14 amino acids long. The CDR3 region has the DNA TGTGCCAGCAGTCTAGACAGGGGCGGGGAGACCCAGTACTTC. Protein product: CASSLDRGGETQYF.

This clone appeared once. J is TRBJ2-1 and V is TRBV5-4; TRBD2 agrees at 9 bases. The CDR3 loop spans 15 amino acids. J was trimmed by 7 bases and V by 0 bases; bases with no gene match: 5. Germline loops: CDR1 SGHNT, CDR2 YYREEE (reference sequence). In nucleotides, the CDR3 is TGTGCCAGCAGCTTGGGCGGGGGGGCCTTGAATGAGCAGTTCTTC. This encodes CASSLGGGALNEQFF.

This chain uses TRBV7-3 with TRBJ1-1, with 8 positions matching TRBD1. Losses at the gene ends were 0 bases for V and 5 bases for J; bases not matched to a gene: 5. The germline V gene encodes CDR1 SGHTA and CDR2 FQGTGA. The CDR3 contains 15 residues. CDR3 residues: CASSLTQGARTEAFF. The CDR3 DNA sequence: TGTGCCAGCAGCTTAACTCAGGGGGCGCGGACTGAAGCTTTCTTT.

This clone was picked up a small number of times. V gene TRBV28 combines with J gene TRBJ1-2; no reliable D call. The length of the CDR3 is 12 residues. Germline V lookup: CDR1 MDHEN, CDR2 SYDVKM. The CDR3 nucleotides read TGTGCTGGAGGCCCCGTAACGAGGGCTCTCACCTTC. This gives the protein CAGGPVTRALTF.

This chain uses TRBV29-1 with TRBJ2-7; 8 nucleotides agree with TRBD1. CDR3 size: 13 residues. Germline V gene data show CDR1 as SQVTM and CDR2 as ANQGSEA. V shed 7 bases, J shed 4 bases, and the junction held 9 bases outside the gene matches. The CDR3 spells CSAGYDRGYEQYF. DNA of the CDR3: TGCAGCGCCGGATACGACAGGGGTTACGAGCAGTACTTC.

J is TRBJ2-1 and V is TRBV27; D is possibly TRBD1 (5 bases). V was cut by 5 bases and J by 5 bases, with 13 bases left in between. Germline loops: CDR1 MNHEY, CDR2 SMNVEV (reference sequence). CDR3 size: 14 residues. The CDR3 spells CASSPRAGHNEQFF. CDR3 DNA sequence: TGTGCCAGCAGTCCCAGGGCAGGGCACAATGAGCAGTTCTTC.

This rearrangement joins TRBV2 to TRBJ2-3, with D hard to call. This CDR3 comprises 12 residues. Germline assignment: CDR1 SNHLY and CDR2 FYNNEI. V dropped 6 bases and J dropped 0 bases, with 4 bases sitting between them. The CDR3 spells CASRSSTDTQYF. DNA of the CDR3: TGTGCCAGCAGATCTAGCACAGATACGCAGTATTTT.

About this clone: The junction and the germline gene differ at one end; a read error may be behind it. The chain recombines TRBV7-9 with TRBJ1-5; TRBD1 is a possible D gene (5 bases). The germline V gene has CDR1 SEHNR and CDR2 FQNEAQ (reference sequence). The CDR3 runs to 14 residues. In DNA, the CDR3 is TGTTCCAGCAGCCTGGGGGGTTATAATCAGCCCCAGCATTTT. Protein sequence: CSSSLGGYNQPQHF.

This chain links TRBV5-4 with TRBJ1-2; tentative D call: TRBD1 (6 bases). The CDR3 runs to 15 residues. Trimming left V 0 bases short and J 6 bases short, with 15 bases between. Germline values: CDR1 SGHNT, CDR2 YYREEE (reference sequence). Here the CDR3 reads CASSLVETGPHGYTF. In DNA form, the CDR3 reads TGTGCCAGCAGCTTGGTTGAGACAGGCCCCCATGGCTACACCTTC.

This clone was found a few times. The rearrangement uses TRBV6-4 and TRBJ2-1, with no clear D. Deletions cut 6 bases from V and 4 bases from J, with 10 bases between. CDR3 length equals 13 residues. Per the germline V gene, CDR1 is MRHNA and CDR2 is SNTAGT. CDR3 nucleotides: TGTGCCAGCAGAAAAGACAATTACAATGAGCAGTTCTTC. Protein product: CASRKDNYNEQFF.

This chain links TRBV2 with TRBJ1-4; 7 nucleotides align to TRBD1. The junction had 5 bases not matched to a gene; V was cut back by 8 bases and J by 5 bases. Looked up from germline, CDR1 is SNHLY and CDR2 is FYNNEI. CDR3 length: 13 residues. CDR3 coding DNA: TGTGCCAGCTCGCGGGACAGAAATGAAAAACTGTTTTTT. This encodes CASSRDRNEKLFF.

The CDR3 here is CASSDYVLWGGTGELFF. In DNA, the CDR3 is TGTGCCAGCAGTGACTACGTATTGTGGGGGGGGACCGGGGAGCTGTTTTTT. V is TRBV2 and J is TRBJ2-2; 7 bases fit TRBD2. The CDR3 has 17 amino acids. After removal of 3 bases from V and 5 bases from J, the junction contained 12 bases not matched to a gene. Germline V lookup: CDR1 SNHLY, CDR2 FYNNEI.

This clone was seen a handful of times. This chain uses TRBV11-2 with TRBJ2-3; perhaps TRBD2 as D (6 bases). CDR3 length: 16 residues. Germline V gene sequence: CDR1 SGHAT, CDR2 FQNNGV. Trimming took off 5 bases at V and 2 bases at J, with 17 bases between the two ends. CDR3: CASSPRGGAITDTQYF. The CDR3, as DNA: TGTGCCAGCAGCCCTAGAGGCGGGGCCATCACAGATACGCAGTATTTT. Looking up the rest from reference TRBV11-2 and TRBJ2-3 gives the full variable domain: EAGVAQSPRYKIIEKRQSVAFWCNPISGHATLYWYQQILGQGPKLLIQFQNNGVVDDSQLPKDRFSAERLKGVDSTLKIQPAKLEDSAVYLCASSPRGGAITDTQYFGPGTRLTVL.

As to this clone: Other DNA sequences from this sample encode an identical CDR3 as well. The gene calls are TRBV9 and TRBJ2-5; the match to TRBD2 covers 9 bases. Germline V CDR1 and CDR2: SGDLS, YYNGEE. The CDR3 runs to 15 residues. Trimming removed 1 base from V and 2 bases from J; junction bases left unmatched: 3. The CDR3 loop is CASSVRAGGQETQYF. For the CDR3, the DNA is TGTGCCAGCAGCGTAAGGGCGGGGGGGCAAGAGACCCAGTACTTC.

V is TRBV28 and J is TRBJ1-5; unclear D gene. The V end was cut by 2 bases, the J end by 0 bases, with 11 bases between. The CDR3 runs 16 residues. The V gene's germline CDR1 is MDHEN and CDR2 SYDVKM. DNA for the CDR3: TGTGCCAGCAGTTTAATTGCGGGAAATAGCAATCAGCCCCAGCATTTT. This sequence encodes CASSLIAGNSNQPQHF.

The V and J genes are TRBV5-1 and TRBJ2-1; 7 nucleotides line up with TRBD2. CDR3 length: 15 amino acids. Per the germline V gene, CDR1 is SGHRS and CDR2 is YFSETQ. V lost 0 bases, J lost 0 bases, and 0 bases stayed unmatched. DNA for the CDR3: TGCGCCAGCAGCTTGGGGACTAGCTCCTACAATGAGCAGTTCTTC. Its protein product is CASSLGTSSYNEQFF. The full variable domain, rest sourced from reference TRBV5-1 and TRBJ2-1, is KAGVTQTPRYLIKTRGQQVTLSCSPISGHRSVSWYQQTPGQGLQFLFEYFSETQRNKGNFPGRFSGRQFSNSRSEMNVSTLELGDSALYLCASSLGTSSYNEQFFGPGTRLTVL.